This TCR beta chain emerged from a study of glioma-infiltrating T cells. Study-level background: Low-grade gliomas were grade II; glioblastomas were grade IV at initial diagnosis.

Using RNA template, CDR3s of TCR alpha and beta were amplified with iRepertoire arm-PCR. MiXCR, run by TCRdb on the multiplex PCR reads, gives a single entry per CDR3 protein. The table has a few hundred thousand distinct CDR3 sequences, less than 50% seen once. This clonotype was seen more than once but under ten times. The V gene end was trimmed by 2 bases and the J gene end by 4 bases; junction bases not matched to a gene: 4. Germline lookup yields CDR1 DFQATT and CDR2 SNEGSKA (reference sequence). The CDR3 has 13 amino acids. This chain uses TRBV20-1 with TRBJ2-7; 8 positions match TRBD1. The TCR sequence derives from a human donor with low-grade glioma or glioblastoma, undergoing nonglioma brain surgery, or in good health (not recorded which). The source material was glioma tissue, nonneoplastic brain tissue, or PBMCs (not recorded which). In DNA form, the CDR3 reads TGCAGTGCTAGACGGACAGGGAGGTACGAGCAGTACTTC. Protein sequence: CSARRTGRYEQYF.